The next 25 T cell receptor beta chains were all read from a single sample in a study of ipilimumab plus nivolumab after autologous stem cell transplantation. The assay was immunoSEQ multiplex PCR, and TCRdb's table has in-frame clones only and misses some. This sample has about 40,000 clones; more than 85% occur once, and the top ten carry approximately 1%. The sample here was PBMCs, taken in a trial of ipilimumab plus nivolumab as post-transplant consolidation. The source is a male donor with multiple myeloma.

This chain links TRBV20-1 with TRBJ2-1; D unresolved. The CDR3 covers 10 residues. The germline CDR1 and CDR2 sequences are DFQATT and SNEGSKA (reference sequence). V was trimmed by 6 bases and J by 10 bases, leaving 10 bases between them. The CDR3 DNA reads TGCAGTGCCCTGGGTGGCGAGCAGTTCTTC. It specifies CSALGGEQFF.

This clone was counted a single time. The rearrangement joins TRBV15 to TRBJ2-5; D may be TRBD1 (5 bases). V lost 1 base, J lost 6 bases, and 12 bases lay in between. CDR1 and CDR2 from the germline V gene are LNHNV and YYDKDF (reference sequence). The length of the CDR3 is 14 residues. CDR3 sequence: CATSRGGRAKTQYF. CDR3 nucleotides: TGTGCCACCAGCAGAGGGGGCAGGGCGAAGACCCAGTACTTC.

This sequence joins TRBV28 and TRBJ1-1; 9 bases line up with TRBD1. There are 13 residues in the CDR3. CDR1 is MDHEN, CDR2 SYDVKM, per germline. J was trimmed by 4 bases and V by 10 bases; bases with no gene match: 7. For the CDR3, the DNA is TGTGCCACTAACAGGGGGCGATTCACTGAAGCTTTCTTT. This codes for CATNRGRFTEAFF. The full variable domain, rest sourced from reference TRBV28 and TRBJ1-1, is DVKVTQSSRYLVKRTGEKVFLECVQDMDHENMFWYRQDPGLGLRLIYFSYDVKMKEKGDIPEGYSVSREKKERFSLILESASTNQTSMYLCATNRGRFTEAFFGQGTRLTVV.

This clone was recorded only once. V is TRBV4-1 and J is TRBJ2-2; the D is unclear. V dropped 3 bases and J dropped 6 bases, with 11 bases sitting between them. Looked up from germline, CDR1 is MGHRA and CDR2 is YSYEKL. The CDR3 consists of 14 residues. Here the CDR3 DNA reads TGCGCCAGCAGCCATACAGCAGGTGCCGGGGAGCTGTTTTTT. This encodes CASSHTAGAGELFF.

The chain carries TRBV10-2 and TRBJ1-2; D is uncertain. The CDR3 length is 13 residues. Germline lookup yields CDR1 WSHSY and CDR2 SAAADI. V shed 3 bases and J shed 8 bases, with 13 bases lying between them. CDR3 nucleotides: TGCGCCAGCAGTGAAACTAGGTCCGGCGGCTACACCTTC. The encoded protein is CASSETRSGGYTF.

The chain is built from TRBV7-8 and TRBJ1-4; 7 bases align to TRBD1. Germline assignment: CDR1 SGHVS and CDR2 FQNEAQ. The CDR3 covers 15 residues. V lost 0 bases, J lost 7 bases, and 5 bases stayed unmatched. The CDR3 coding sequence is TGTGCCAGCAGCTTAGCCGGCCAGGGGGGTGAAAAACTGTTTTTT. Amino acids: CASSLAGQGGEKLFF.

The CDR3 spells CASMGGTGELFF. Here the CDR3 DNA reads TGTGCCAGCATGGGTGGTACCGGGGAGCTGTTTTTT. V is TRBV6-1 and J is TRBJ2-2; no clear D. Looked up from germline, CDR1 is MNHNS and CDR2 is SASEGT. This CDR3 region has 12 residues. V dropped 7 bases and J dropped 5 bases, with 8 bases sitting between them.

CDR3 nucleotides: TGTGCCATCAGTGAGTTTAGCGGGGGCAATGAGCAGTTCTTC. Its translation: CAISEFSGGNEQFF. The rearrangement uses TRBV10-3 and TRBJ2-1, with 9 bases that match TRBD2. V trimming: 1 base; J trimming: 6 bases; junction bases outside the gene matches: 1. This CDR3 region has 14 residues. Germline V gives CDR1 ENHRY, CDR2 SYGVKD.

The chain joins TRBV27 to TRBJ1-3; tentatively, D is TRBD1 (6 bases). Germline V gives CDR1 MNHEY, CDR2 SMNVEV (reference sequence). This CDR3 comprises 15 residues. V shed 6 bases and J shed 0 bases, with 12 bases lying between them. The CDR3 DNA reads as TGTGCCAGCAGCGTGACAGGTTCCTCTGGAAACACCATATATTTT. Residues: CASSVTGSSGNTIYF.

With respect to this clone: Compared with germline, one end of the junction differs, possibly owing to a read error. This CDR3 is also generated by other DNA sequences in the sample. The chain recombines TRBV2 with TRBJ1-3; 7 nucleotides match TRBD1. The CDR3 length is 13 residues. Germline-derived CDR1 and CDR2 are SNHLY and FYNNEI. CDR3 sequence: CAIWNRGGNTIYF. CDR3 in DNA: TGCGCCATCTGGAACAGGGGTGGAAACACCATATATTTT.

This clone turned up a few times. This chain uses TRBV2 with TRBJ1-4; D not resolved. This CDR3 contains 12 residues. Germline assignment: CDR1 SNHLY and CDR2 FYNNEI. V was trimmed by 5 bases and J by 6 bases, leaving 7 bases between them. The CDR3 bases are TGTGCCAGCAGTTACTCCTATGAAAAACTGTTTTTT. Translation gives CASSYSYEKLFF.

V gene TRBV29-1 combines with J gene TRBJ2-1; 12 bases map to TRBD2. Germline V gene data show CDR1 as SQVTM and CDR2 as ANQGSEA. The CDR3 loop spans 14 amino acids. The V and J ends lost 4 bases and 3 bases, in that order; junction bases with no gene match: 1. The CDR3 reads CSVGLAGDYNEQFF. CDR3 coding DNA: TGCAGCGTTGGACTAGCGGGAGACTACAATGAGCAGTTCTTC.

This clone was recorded only once. V gene TRBV5-1 combines with J gene TRBJ1-4; D is ambiguous. The V gene's germline CDR1 is SGHRS and CDR2 YFSETQ. The CDR3 is 17 amino acids. The V end was cut by 0 bases, the J end by 0 bases, with 12 bases between. The CDR3 DNA is TGCGCCAGCAGCTTGGGACACGGTCTAGCAACTAATGAAAAACTGTTTTTT. It translates to CASSLGHGLATNEKLFF.

The J gene is TRBJ1-4, the V gene TRBV5-1; a weak D match, TRBD1 (5 bases). Trimming left V 3 bases short and J 2 bases short, with 14 bases between. Germline CDR1 and CDR2: SGHRS and YFSETQ. The CDR3 has 16 amino acids. As DNA, the CDR3 is TGCGCCAGCAGCTCCATTGGGGACGGGACTAATGAAAAACTGTTTTTT. The encoded protein is CASSSIGDGTNEKLFF. The full variable domain, rest sourced from reference TRBV5-1 and TRBJ1-4, is KAGVTQTPRYLIKTRGQQVTLSCSPISGHRSVSWYQQTPGQGLQFLFEYFSETQRNKGNFPGRFSGRQFSNSRSEMNVSTLELGDSALYLCASSSIGDGTNEKLFFGSGTQLSVL.

The chain employs TRBV21-1 and TRBJ1-5; the table calls TRBD1, which could not be checked here. TRBV21-1 is an annotated pseudogene. The CDR3 is 17 amino acids. The chain's CDR3 is CASSKRGPGVNNQPQHF. The CDR3 DNA follows: TGTGCCAGCAGCAAAAGGGGTCCAGGGGTCAACAATCAGCCCCAGCATTTT.

The genes are TRBV27 and TRBJ2-1; tentative D call: TRBD1 (6 bases). The CDR3 length is 17 residues. V dropped 0 bases and J dropped 4 bases, with 16 bases sitting between them. In germline, CDR1 is MNHEY, CDR2 SMNVEV (reference sequence). The chain's CDR3 is CASSLSTGPRLYNEQFF. The DNA of the CDR3 is TGTGCCAGCAGTTTATCGACAGGCCCCCGTCTATACAATGAGCAGTTCTTC.

The chain combines TRBV7-2 with TRBJ1-5; D gene unclear. There are 13 residues in the CDR3. The germline V gene has CDR1 SGHTA and CDR2 FQGNSA. The V end lost 0 bases, the J end lost 11 bases, and 11 bases lay between the germline ends. CDR3 amino acids: CASSLAGPGTQHF. The CDR3 nucleotides are TGTGCCAGCAGCTTAGCGGGCCCGGGGACCCAGCATTTT.

The gene calls are TRBV27 and TRBJ2-7; no clear D. CDR1 is MNHEY, CDR2 SMNVEV, per germline (reference sequence). The V end lost 9 bases, the J end lost 1 base, and 13 bases lay between the germline ends. CDR3 length equals 13 residues. The CDR3 DNA sequence: TGTGCCAGGACCTTTTCGCGGTCCTACGAGCAGTACTTC. Its translation is CARTFSRSYEQYF.

This chain uses TRBV5-1 with TRBJ1-3, with D possibly matching TRBD1 (5 bases). The ends were cut back, 5 bases at V and 2 bases at J, with 20 bases in the middle. Germline assignment: CDR1 SGHRS and CDR2 YFSETQ. The CDR3 has 17 amino acids. The CDR3 is CASRGRGDASAGNTIYF. The CDR3 nucleotides are TGCGCCAGCAGGGGCCGGGGGGACGCCTCGGCTGGAAACACCATATATTTT.

The rearrangement uses TRBV9 and TRBJ1-2; TRBD1 might be the D (6 bases). V dropped 5 bases and J dropped 4 bases, with 15 bases sitting between them. This CDR3 has 14 amino acids. Germline CDR1 and CDR2: SGDLS and YYNGEE. This chain's CDR3 is CASSPRTAIYGYTF. The CDR3 DNA follows: TGTGCCAGCAGTCCTCGGACAGCGATCTATGGCTACACCTTC.

The V gene is TRBV5-4, the J gene TRBJ1-1; no firm D call. The CDR3 spans 14 residues. Trimming left V 1 base short and J 2 bases short, with 9 bases between. CDR1 is SGHNT and CDR2 is YYREEE in the germline V gene (reference sequence). Written as DNA, the CDR3 is TGTGCCAGCAGCTTGACAGCCTCCAACACTGAAGCTTTCTTT. As protein: CASSLTASNTEAFF.

CDR3 bases: TGTGCCAGCAGTTGGGCGGGCCGTCGGGGCACTGAAGCTTTCTTT. This encodes CASSWAGRRGTEAFF. The chain carries TRBV28 and TRBJ1-1; no definite D call. Trimming removed 4 bases at V and 4 bases at J, with 16 bases between. The germline V gene encodes CDR1 MDHEN and CDR2 SYDVKM. The CDR3 contains 15 residues.

The chain carries TRBV23-1 and TRBJ2-1; the match to TRBD2 covers 8 bases. TRBV23-1 is an open reading frame, and its role is uncertain. Trimming at V came to 4 bases and at J to 6 bases, leaving 11 bases not matched to a gene. This CDR3 spans 16 amino acids. The CDR3 DNA reads TGCGCCAGCAGTCGCACCGGGGGGGCTGGAGTCAATGAGCAGTTCTTC. Protein product: CASSRTGGAGVNEQFF.

This clone was counted once. V usage is TRBV11-1 and J usage is TRBJ2-7, with TRBD2 matching 14 bases. CDR1 is SGHAT and CDR2 is FQDESV in the germline V gene (reference sequence). After removal of 5 bases from V and 3 bases from J, the junction contained 3 bases not matched to a gene. The CDR3 contains 15 residues. This chain's CDR3 is CASSRGTSGSYEQYF. The DNA of the CDR3 is TGTGCCAGCAGCCGTGGGACTAGCGGGAGCTACGAGCAGTACTTC.

The chain combines TRBV5-1 with TRBJ1-5; TRBD1 might be the D (6 bases). V gave up 4 bases and J gave up 11 bases, with 13 bases separating them. Germline V gene lookup returns CDR1 SGHRS and CDR2 YFSETQ. The CDR3 contains 12 residues. CDR3 sequence reads: CASSPEGGTQHF. DNA for the CDR3: TGCGCCAGCAGCCCCGAGGGGGGGACCCAGCATTTT.